This is a list of T cell receptor beta chains from one sample in a study of cytomegalovirus exposure and HLA in healthy donors. Profiled with immunoSEQ multiplex PCR; TCRdb holds only in-frame clones, not every one. The data show under 200,000 clones, around 80% seen once. The sequenced material came from PBMCs. The source is a male donor in good health and CMV-seropositive. Both conserved end residues are part of each CDR3. D genes are given only for firm matches. Some rows mark clone size as missing; the rest say once, few, many or name a class of expanded clone.

abundance: .; j_gene: TRBJ2-4; v_gene: TRBV6-5; d_gene: .; CDR3aa: CASTTNREKNIQYF; CDR3nt: TGTGCCAGCACCACGAACAGGGAAAAAAACATTCAGTACTTC
abundance: .; j_gene: TRBJ1-4; v_gene: TRBV7-8; d_gene: .; CDR3aa: CASSLVAGNNEKLFF; CDR3nt: TGTGCCAGCAGCTTAGTGGCAGGGAATAATGAAAAACTGTTTTTT
abundance: .; j_gene: TRBJ2-4; v_gene: TRBV6-6; d_gene: TRBD2; CDR3aa: CASTSGSSIQYF; CDR3nt: TGTGCCAGCACTAGCGGGAGCAGCATTCAGTACTTC
abundance: .; j_gene: TRBJ2-3; v_gene: TRBV7-8; d_gene: .; CDR3aa: CASSPPRGTQYF; CDR3nt: TGTGCCAGCAGCCCCCCGAGAGGTACGCAGTATTTT
abundance: .; j_gene: TRBJ2-5; v_gene: TRBV27; d_gene: TRBD1; CDR3aa: CASSLRTGWETQYF; CDR3nt: TGTGCCAGCAGTCTGCGGACAGGGTGGGAGACCCAGTACTTC
abundance: .; j_gene: TRBJ2-7; v_gene: TRBV10-3; d_gene: TRBD1; CDR3aa: CAISDRGREGEQYF; CDR3nt: TGTGCCATCAGTGACAGGGGGCGTGAGGGGGAGCAGTACTTC
abundance: .; j_gene: TRBJ1-2; v_gene: TRBV7-9; d_gene: .; CDR3aa: CASSYAGSDYGYTF; CDR3nt: TGTGCCAGCAGCTACGCAGGTAGTGATTATGGCTACACCTTC
abundance: .; j_gene: TRBJ2-1; v_gene: TRBV5-4; d_gene: TRBD2; CDR3aa: CASSIGLAGVVEQFF; CDR3nt: TGTGCCAGCAGCATCGGACTAGCGGGAGTCGTTGAGCAGTTCTTC
abundance: .; j_gene: TRBJ2-7; v_gene: TRBV27; d_gene: .; CDR3aa: CASSFRAGVKYF; CDR3nt: TGTGCCAGCAGTTTCCGGGCAGGGGTAAAGTACTTC
abundance: .; j_gene: TRBJ1-3; v_gene: TRBV28; d_gene: .; CDR3aa: CASSLWGVQGSGAPGNTIYF; CDR3nt: TGTGCCAGCAGTTTATGGGGGGTTCAGGGGTCTGGGGCCCCCGGAAACACCATATATTTT
abundance: few; j_gene: TRBJ2-5; v_gene: TRBV19; d_gene: TRBD2; CDR3aa: CASSWGTSGRARETQYF; CDR3nt: TGTGCCAGTAGTTGGGGGACTAGCGGGAGGGCCCGAGAGACCCAGTACTTC